This TCR beta chain is from a study of CD8+CD57+ T cells in acquired aplastic anemia. Study in general: Sorted cells (CD4+ and CD8+) yielded DNA amounts that averaged approximately 3.2 ug.

Patients who underwent sequencing had shown CD8+CD57+ cell expansion by flow cytometry. According to the study, genomic DNA was the template for TCR beta VDJ and CDR3 profiling. Using its own MiXCR run on the reads, TCRdb lists one record per CDR3 protein. The sample includes approximately 220,000 distinct CDR3 sequences, approximately 50% of them seen just once. The CDR3 is made up of 11 amino acids. The V gene's germline CDR1 is MNHEY and CDR2 SVGAGI. Between the trimmed V and J ends, which lost 2 bases and 8 bases, there was a span of 4 bases. This sequence joins TRBV6-5 and TRBJ2-1; D uncertain. The sequence was obtained from a human donor with aplastic anemia. The sample taken for sequencing was sorted CD4+, CD8+, or CD8+CD57+ T cells (not recorded which) from PBMCs. CDR3 coding DNA: TGTGCCAGCAGTTACACGGATGAGCAGTTCTTC. Translation gives CASSYTDEQFF.